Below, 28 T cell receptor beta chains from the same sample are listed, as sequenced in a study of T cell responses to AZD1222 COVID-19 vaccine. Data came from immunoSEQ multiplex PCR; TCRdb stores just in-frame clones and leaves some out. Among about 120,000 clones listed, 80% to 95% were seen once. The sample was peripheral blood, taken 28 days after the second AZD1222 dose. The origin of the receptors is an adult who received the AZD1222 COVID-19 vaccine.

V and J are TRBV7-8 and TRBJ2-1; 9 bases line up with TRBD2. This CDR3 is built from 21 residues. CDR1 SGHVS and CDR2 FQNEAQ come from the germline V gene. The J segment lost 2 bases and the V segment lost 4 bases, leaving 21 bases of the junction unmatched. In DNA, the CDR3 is TGTGCCAGCAGCTCGGGGTTGGTAAGCGGGGGGCTCAGTTGGACCTACAATGAGCAGTTCTTC. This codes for CASSSGLVSGGLSWTYNEQFF.

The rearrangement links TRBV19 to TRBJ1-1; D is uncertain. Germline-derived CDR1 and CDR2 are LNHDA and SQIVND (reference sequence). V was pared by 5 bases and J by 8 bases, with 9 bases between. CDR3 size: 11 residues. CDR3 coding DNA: TGTGCCAGTAGTGCCCTGTTAGAAGCTTTCTTT. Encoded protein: CASSALLEAFF.

CDR3 loop: CASSFFGRNTEAFF. The CDR3 coding sequence is TGTGCCAGCAGCTTTTTCGGACGGAACACTGAAGCTTTCTTT. The V and J genes are TRBV11-2 and TRBJ1-1; D is uncertain. The V end was cut by 3 bases, the J end by 1 base, with 9 bases between. Germline assignment: CDR1 SGHAT and CDR2 FQNNGV. CDR3 length: 14 amino acids. The whole variable domain, remainder taken from reference TRBV11-2 and TRBJ1-1, is EAGVAQSPRYKIIEKRQSVAFWCNPISGHATLYWYQQILGQGPKLLIQFQNNGVVDDSQLPKDRFSAERLKGVDSTLKIQPAKLEDSAVYLCASSFFGRNTEAFFGQGTRLTVV.

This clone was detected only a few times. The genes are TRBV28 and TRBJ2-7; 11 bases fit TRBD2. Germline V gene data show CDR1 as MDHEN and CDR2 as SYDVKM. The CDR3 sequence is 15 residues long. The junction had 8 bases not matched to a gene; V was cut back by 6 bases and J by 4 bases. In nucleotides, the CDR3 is TGTGCCAGCAGACCTACTAGCGGGGGAATATACGAGCAGTACTTC. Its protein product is CASRPTSGGIYEQYF.

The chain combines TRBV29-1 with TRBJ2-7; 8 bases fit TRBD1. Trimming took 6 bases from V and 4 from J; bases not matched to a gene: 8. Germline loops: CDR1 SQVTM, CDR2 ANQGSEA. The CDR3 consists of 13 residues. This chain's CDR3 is CSVLGQGAYEQYF. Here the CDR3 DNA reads TGCAGCGTCCTTGGGCAGGGGGCTTACGAGCAGTACTTC.

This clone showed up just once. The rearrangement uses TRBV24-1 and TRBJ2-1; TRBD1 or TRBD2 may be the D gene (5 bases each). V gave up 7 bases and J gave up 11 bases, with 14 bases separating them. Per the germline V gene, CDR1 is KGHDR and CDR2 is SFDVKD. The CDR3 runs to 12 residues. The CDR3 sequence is CATSGPGTQQFF. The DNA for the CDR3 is TGTGCCACCAGCGGGCCCGGGACGCAGCAGTTCTTC.

The CDR3 bases are TGTGCCATCAGTGTAGTCGACAGCTCCTACGAGCAGTACTTC. It codes for CAISVVDSSYEQYF. The J gene is TRBJ2-7, the V gene TRBV10-3; D possibly corresponds to TRBD1 (5 bases). CDR1 is ENHRY, CDR2 SYGVKD, per germline. With 4 bases removed from V and 0 bases from J, the gap between germline ends came to 10 bases. CDR3 length: 14 amino acids.

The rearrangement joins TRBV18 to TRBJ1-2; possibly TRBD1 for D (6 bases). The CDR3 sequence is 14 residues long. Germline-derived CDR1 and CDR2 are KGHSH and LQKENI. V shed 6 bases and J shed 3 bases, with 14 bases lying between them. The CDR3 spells CASSPLRTDYGYTF. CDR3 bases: TGTGCCAGCTCCCCCTTGCGGACAGACTATGGCTACACCTTC.

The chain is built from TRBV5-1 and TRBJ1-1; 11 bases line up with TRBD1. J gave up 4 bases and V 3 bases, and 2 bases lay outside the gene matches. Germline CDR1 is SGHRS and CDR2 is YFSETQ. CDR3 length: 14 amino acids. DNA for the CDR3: TGCGCCAGCAGCTCCGGGACAGGGGGCACTGAAGCTTTCTTT. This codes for CASSSGTGGTEAFF.

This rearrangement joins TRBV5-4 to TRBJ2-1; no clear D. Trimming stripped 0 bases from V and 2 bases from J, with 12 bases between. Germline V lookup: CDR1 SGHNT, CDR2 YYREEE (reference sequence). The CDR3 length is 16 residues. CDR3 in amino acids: CASSLGVGAPYNEQFF. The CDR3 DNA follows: TGTGCCAGCAGCTTGGGGGTCGGCGCTCCCTACAATGAGCAGTTCTTC. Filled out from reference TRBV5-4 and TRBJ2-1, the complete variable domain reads ETGVTQSPTHLIKTRGQQVTLRCSSQSGHNTVSWYQQALGQGPQFIFQYYREEENGRGNFPPRFSGLQFPNYSSELNVNALELDDSALYLCASSLGVGAPYNEQFFGPGTRLTVL.

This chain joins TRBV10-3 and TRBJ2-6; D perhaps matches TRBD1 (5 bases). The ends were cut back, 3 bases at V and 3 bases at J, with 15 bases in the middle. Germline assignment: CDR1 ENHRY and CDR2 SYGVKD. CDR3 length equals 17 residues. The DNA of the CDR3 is TGTGCCATCAGTGAACCCCAGGGAACTGGTGGGGCCAACGTCCTGACTTTC. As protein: CAISEPQGTGGANVLTF.

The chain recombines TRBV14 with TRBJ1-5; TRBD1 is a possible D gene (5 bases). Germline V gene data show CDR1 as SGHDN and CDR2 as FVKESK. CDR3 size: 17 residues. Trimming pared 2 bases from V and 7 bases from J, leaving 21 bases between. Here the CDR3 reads CASSQLGVDGRRQPQHF. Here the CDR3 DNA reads TGTGCCAGCAGCCAATTAGGGGTGGACGGTCGGAGGCAGCCCCAGCATTTT.

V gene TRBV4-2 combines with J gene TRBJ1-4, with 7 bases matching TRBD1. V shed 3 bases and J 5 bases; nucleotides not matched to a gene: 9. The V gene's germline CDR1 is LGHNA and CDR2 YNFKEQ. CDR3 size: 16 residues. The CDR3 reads CASSHKRQGVNEKLFF. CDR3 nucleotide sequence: TGTGCCAGCAGCCACAAGCGGCAGGGGGTGAATGAAAAACTGTTTTTT.

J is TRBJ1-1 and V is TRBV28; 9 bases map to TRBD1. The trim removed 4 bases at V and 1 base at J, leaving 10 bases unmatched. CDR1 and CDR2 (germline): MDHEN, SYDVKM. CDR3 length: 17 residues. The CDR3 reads CASSSTGGATRNTEAFF. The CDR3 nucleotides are TGTGCCAGCAGTTCTACAGGGGGCGCGACAAGGAACACTGAAGCTTTCTTT.

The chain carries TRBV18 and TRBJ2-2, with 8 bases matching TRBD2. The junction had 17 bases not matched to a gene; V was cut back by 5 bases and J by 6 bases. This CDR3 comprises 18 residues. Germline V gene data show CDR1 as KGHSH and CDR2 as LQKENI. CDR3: CASSRSPGLAANAGELFF. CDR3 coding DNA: TGTGCCAGCTCAAGGAGTCCTGGACTAGCTGCAAACGCCGGGGAGCTGTTTTTT. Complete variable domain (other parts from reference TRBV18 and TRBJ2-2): NAGVMQNPRHLVRRRGQEARLRCSPMKGHSHVYWYRQLPEEGLKFMVYLQKENIIDESGMPKERFSAEFPKEGPSILRIQQVVRGDSAAYFCASSRSPGLAANAGELFFGEGSRLTVL.

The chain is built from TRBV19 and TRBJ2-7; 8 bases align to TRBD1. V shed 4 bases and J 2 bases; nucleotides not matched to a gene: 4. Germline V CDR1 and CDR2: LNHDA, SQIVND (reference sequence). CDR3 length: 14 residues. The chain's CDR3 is CASSTGTGPYEQYF. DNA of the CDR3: TGTGCCAGTAGTACCGGGACAGGTCCCTACGAGCAGTACTTC.

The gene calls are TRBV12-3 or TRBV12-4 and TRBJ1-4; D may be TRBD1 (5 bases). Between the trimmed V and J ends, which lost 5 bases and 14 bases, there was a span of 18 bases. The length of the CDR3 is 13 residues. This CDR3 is CASSPGTPMTLFF. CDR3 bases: TGTGCCAGCAGTCCCGGGACCCCCATGACTCTGTTTTTT.

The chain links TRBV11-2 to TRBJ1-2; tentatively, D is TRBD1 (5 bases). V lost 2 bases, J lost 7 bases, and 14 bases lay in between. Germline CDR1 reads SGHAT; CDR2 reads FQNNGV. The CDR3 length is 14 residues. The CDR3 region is CASSLQGGSGGYTF. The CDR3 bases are TGTGCCAGCAGCTTACAGGGCGGCAGTGGTGGCTACACCTTC. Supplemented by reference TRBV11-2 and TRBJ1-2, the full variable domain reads EAGVAQSPRYKIIEKRQSVAFWCNPISGHATLYWYQQILGQGPKLLIQFQNNGVVDDSQLPKDRFSAERLKGVDSTLKIQPAKLEDSAVYLCASSLQGGSGGYTFGSGTRLTVV.

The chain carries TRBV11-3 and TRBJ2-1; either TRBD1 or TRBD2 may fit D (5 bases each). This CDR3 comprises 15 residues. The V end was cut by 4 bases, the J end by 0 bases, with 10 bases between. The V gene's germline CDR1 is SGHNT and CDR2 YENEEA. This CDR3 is CASSSGRSSYNEQFF. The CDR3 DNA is TGTGCCAGCAGCTCGGGACGCAGCTCCTACAATGAGCAGTTCTTC.

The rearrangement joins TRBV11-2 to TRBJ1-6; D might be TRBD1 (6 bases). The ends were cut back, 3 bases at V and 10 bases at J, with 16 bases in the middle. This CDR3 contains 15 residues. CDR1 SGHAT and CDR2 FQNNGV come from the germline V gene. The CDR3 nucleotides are TGTGCCAGCAGCTTGCAGACAGGAGGTTGGTCACCCCTCCACTTT. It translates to CASSLQTGGWSPLHF.

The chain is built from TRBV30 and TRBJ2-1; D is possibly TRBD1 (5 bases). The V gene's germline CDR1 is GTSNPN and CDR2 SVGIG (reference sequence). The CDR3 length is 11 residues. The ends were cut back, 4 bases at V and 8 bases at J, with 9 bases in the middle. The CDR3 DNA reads TGTGCCTGGAACCAGGGCTATGAGCAGTTCTTC. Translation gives CAWNQGYEQFF.

The chain's CDR3 is CASSSRSLTKNIQYF. Here the CDR3 DNA reads TGCGCCAGCAGCTCAAGATCGTTAACCAAAAACATTCAGTACTTC. This chain connects TRBV4-1 to TRBJ2-4; D is undetermined. V lost 5 bases and J 2 bases, leaving 13 bases between the germline ends. From germline, CDR1 is MGHRA and CDR2 YSYEKL. CDR3 size: 15 residues.

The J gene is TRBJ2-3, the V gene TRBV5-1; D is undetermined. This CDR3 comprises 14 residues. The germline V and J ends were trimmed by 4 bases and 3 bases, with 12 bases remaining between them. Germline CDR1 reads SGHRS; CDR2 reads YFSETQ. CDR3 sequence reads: CASSREGWTDTQYF. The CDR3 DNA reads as TGCGCCAGCAGCCGAGAAGGCTGGACAGATACGCAGTATTTT.

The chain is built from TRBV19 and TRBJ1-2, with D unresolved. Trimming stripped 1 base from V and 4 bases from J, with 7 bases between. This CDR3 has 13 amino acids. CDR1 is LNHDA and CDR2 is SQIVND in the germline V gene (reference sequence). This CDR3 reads CASSIGTAYGYTF. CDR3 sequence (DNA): TGTGCCAGTAGTATAGGGACGGCCTATGGCTACACCTTC.

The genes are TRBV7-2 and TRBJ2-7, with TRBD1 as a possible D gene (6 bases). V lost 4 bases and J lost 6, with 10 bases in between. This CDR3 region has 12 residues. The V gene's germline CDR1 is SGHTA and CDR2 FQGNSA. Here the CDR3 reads CASSSNRVEQYF. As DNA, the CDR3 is TGTGCCAGCAGCTCCAACAGGGTCGAGCAGTACTTC.

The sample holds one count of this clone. The chain's CDR3 is CATLRDRPGSYTF. CDR3 nucleotides: TGTGCCACCCTCCGGGACAGGCCGGGGAGCTACACCTTC. The chain uses TRBV7-2 and TRBJ1-2; the match to TRBD1 covers 8 bases. The J segment lost 9 bases and the V segment lost 10 bases, leaving 13 bases of the junction unmatched. The CDR3 consists of 13 residues. Germline V gives CDR1 SGHTA, CDR2 FQGNSA.

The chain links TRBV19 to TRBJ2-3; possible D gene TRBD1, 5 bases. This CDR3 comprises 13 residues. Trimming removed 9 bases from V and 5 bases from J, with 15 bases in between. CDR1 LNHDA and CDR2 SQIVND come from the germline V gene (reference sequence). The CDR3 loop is CASCGWGLDTQYF. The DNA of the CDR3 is TGTGCCAGCTGCGGATGGGGCCTAGATACGCAGTATTTT.

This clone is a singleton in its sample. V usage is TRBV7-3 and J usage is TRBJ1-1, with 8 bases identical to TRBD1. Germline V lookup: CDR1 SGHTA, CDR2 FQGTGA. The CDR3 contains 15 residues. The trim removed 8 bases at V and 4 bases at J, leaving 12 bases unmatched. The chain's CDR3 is CASRPQGVLGTEAFF. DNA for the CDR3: TGTGCCAGCCGGCCACAGGGGGTTTTAGGCACTGAAGCTTTCTTT.